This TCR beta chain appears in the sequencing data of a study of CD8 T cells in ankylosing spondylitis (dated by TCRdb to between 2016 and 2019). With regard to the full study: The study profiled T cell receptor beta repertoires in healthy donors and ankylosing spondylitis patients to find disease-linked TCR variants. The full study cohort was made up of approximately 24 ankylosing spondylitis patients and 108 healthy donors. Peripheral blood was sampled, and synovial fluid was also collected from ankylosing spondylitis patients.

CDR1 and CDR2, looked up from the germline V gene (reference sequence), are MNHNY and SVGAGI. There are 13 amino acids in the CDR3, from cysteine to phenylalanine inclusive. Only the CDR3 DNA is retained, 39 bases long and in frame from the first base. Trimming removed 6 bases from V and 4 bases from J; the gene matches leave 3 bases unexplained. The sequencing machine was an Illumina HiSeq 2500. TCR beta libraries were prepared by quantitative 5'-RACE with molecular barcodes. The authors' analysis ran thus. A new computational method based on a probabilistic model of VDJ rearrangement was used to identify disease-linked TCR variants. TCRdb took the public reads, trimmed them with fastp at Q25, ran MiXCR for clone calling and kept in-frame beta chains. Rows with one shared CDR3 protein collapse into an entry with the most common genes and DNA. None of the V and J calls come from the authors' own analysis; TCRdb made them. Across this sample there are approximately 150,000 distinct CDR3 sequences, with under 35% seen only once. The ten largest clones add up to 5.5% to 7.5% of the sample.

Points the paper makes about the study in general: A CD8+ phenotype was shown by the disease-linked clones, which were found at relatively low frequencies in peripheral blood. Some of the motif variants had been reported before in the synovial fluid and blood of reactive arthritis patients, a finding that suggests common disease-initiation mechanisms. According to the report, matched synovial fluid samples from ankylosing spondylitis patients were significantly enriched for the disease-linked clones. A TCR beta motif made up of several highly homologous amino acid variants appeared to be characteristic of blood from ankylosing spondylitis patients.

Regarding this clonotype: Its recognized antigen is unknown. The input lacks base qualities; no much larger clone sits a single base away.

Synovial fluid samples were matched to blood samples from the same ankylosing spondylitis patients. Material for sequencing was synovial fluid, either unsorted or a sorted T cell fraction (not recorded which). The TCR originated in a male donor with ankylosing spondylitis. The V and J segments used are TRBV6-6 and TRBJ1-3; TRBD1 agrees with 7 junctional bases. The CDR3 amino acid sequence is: CASRQGTGNTIYF. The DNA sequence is TGTGCCAGCAGACAGGGGACAGGAAACACCATATATTTT.